Presented here are 17 T cell receptor beta chains from one specimen sequenced in a study of blood T cell repertoires in COVID-19. Produced via immunoSEQ multiplex PCR; TCRdb's table is partial and in-frame only. The table lists some 200,000 clones, over 75% of them singletons. The specimen sequenced was PBMCs or T cells enriched from blood (not recorded which). The receptors stem from a woman in her forties with acute COVID-19.

The chain uses TRBV18 and TRBJ1-4, with a possible D match to TRBD1 (6 bases). Trimming stripped 2 bases from V and 8 bases from J, with 15 bases between. CDR1 is KGHSH, CDR2 LQKENI, per germline. The CDR3 totals 15 residues. The DNA of the CDR3 is TGTGCCAGCTCACCAGACAGGAGGACTCAAGAAAAACTGTTTTTT. It specifies CASSPDRRTQEKLFF.

The rearrangement uses TRBV9 and TRBJ2-5, with a possible D match to TRBD2 (6 bases). This CDR3 has 14 amino acids. Looked up from germline, CDR1 is SGDLS and CDR2 is YYNGEE. V lost 4 bases and J 2 bases, leaving 12 bases between the germline ends. The CDR3 is CASSFTGTQETQYF. Here the CDR3 DNA reads TGTGCCAGCAGCTTCACCGGGACTCAAGAGACCCAGTACTTC.

The chain carries TRBV9 and TRBJ1-2, with D possibly TRBD1 on 6 matching bases. Germline CDR1 SGDLS, CDR2 YYNGEE. The CDR3 is 12 residues long. Trimming cost V 3 bases and J 9 bases, with 12 bases left between them. The CDR3 DNA sequence: TGTGCCAGCAGCGCACTCAGGGGAAGCTACACCTTC. Translating gives CASSALRGSYTF.

The chain carries TRBV5-1 and TRBJ2-7; 8 nucleotides agree with TRBD1. The V gene end was trimmed by 5 bases and the J gene end by 3 bases; junction bases not matched to a gene: 13. Germline loops: CDR1 SGHRS, CDR2 YFSETQ. This CDR3 region has 16 residues. The CDR3 DNA is TGCGCCAGCAGTTCAGGCTTGGACAGGGTGTTCTACGAGCAGTACTTC. Protein sequence: CASSSGLDRVFYEQYF.

V is TRBV5-8 and J is TRBJ1-2; 8 nucleotides agree with TRBD1. The CDR3 extends over 13 amino acids. J gave up 7 bases and V 4 bases, and 6 bases lay outside the gene matches. Germline CDR1 SGHTS, CDR2 YDEGEE. The CDR3 region is CASSPDRVTGYTF. The CDR3, as DNA: TGTGCCAGCAGCCCGGACAGGGTTACTGGCTACACCTTC.

This clone came up once. This chain connects TRBV9 to TRBJ1-6; D perhaps matches TRBD1 (5 bases). CDR1 and CDR2 from the germline V gene are SGDLS and YYNGEE. Between the trimmed V and J ends, which lost 0 bases and 10 bases, there was a span of 20 bases. This CDR3 contains 17 residues. CDR3 residues: CASSVGQGGRVDSPLHF. The DNA of the CDR3 is TGTGCCAGCAGCGTAGGACAAGGCGGCAGGGTAGACTCACCCCTCCACTTT. Full variable domain (missing parts from reference TRBV9 and TRBJ1-6): DSGVTQTPKHLITATGQRVTLRCSPRSGDLSVYWYQQSLDQGLQFLIQYYNGEERAKGNILERFSAQQFPDLHSELNLSSLELGDSALYFCASSVGQGGRVDSPLHFGNGTRLTVT.

V usage is TRBV28 and J usage is TRBJ2-1; 12 nucleotides match TRBD2. The CDR3 runs to 15 residues. J lost 7 bases, V lost 2 bases, and 3 bases had no gene match. Germline loops: CDR1 MDHEN, CDR2 SYDVKM. The CDR3 bases are TGTGCCAGCAGTTTAACTAGCGGGAGGAGAAATGAGCAGTTCTTC. It codes for CASSLTSGRRNEQFF.

This clone has just a few counts. The V and J genes are TRBV18 and TRBJ1-1, with TRBD1 matching over 9 bases. With V trimmed by 2 bases and J by 9 bases, 4 bases remained unmatched. In germline, CDR1 is KGHSH, CDR2 LQKENI. This CDR3 has 13 amino acids. The CDR3 DNA reads TGTGCCAGCTCACCAGAACAGGGGGCGCAAGCTTTCTTT. Its protein is CASSPEQGAQAFF.

The chain couples TRBV28 to TRBJ1-2, with 7 bases matching TRBD1. Germline loops: CDR1 MDHEN, CDR2 SYDVKM. Losses at the gene ends were 5 bases for V and 2 bases for J; bases not matched to a gene: 11. The CDR3 loop spans 16 amino acids. The CDR3 DNA reads as TGTGCCAGCAGTCCCCCGACAGGGAGACTCAACTATGGCTACACCTTC. Its protein product is CASSPPTGRLNYGYTF.

This clone was observed a few times. The chain has TRBV25-1 and TRBJ1-1; D is uncertain. With 8 bases removed from V and 1 base from J, the gap between germline ends came to 8 bases. The germline gives CDR1 MGHDK, CDR2 SYGVNS. The CDR3 runs to 12 residues. In DNA, the CDR3 is TGTGCCAGCTTGACTGGGAACACTGAAGCTTTCTTT. Amino acids: CASLTGNTEAFF.

This chain uses TRBV11-3 with TRBJ2-2; no reliable D call. The CDR3 spans 15 residues. Germline V gene data show CDR1 as SGHNT and CDR2 as YENEEA. V dropped 2 bases and J dropped 0 bases, with 7 bases sitting between them. The CDR3 reads CASSLKRTNTGELFF. The CDR3, as DNA: TGTGCCAGCAGCTTAAAGCGAACGAACACCGGGGAGCTGTTTTTT.

This clone appeared once. The chain employs TRBV19 and TRBJ2-3; a weak D match, TRBD1 (6 bases). Germline values: CDR1 LNHDA, CDR2 SQIVND (reference sequence). With 4 bases removed from V and 2 bases from J, the gap between germline ends came to 13 bases. The CDR3 length is 15 residues. CDR3 loop: CASSSWRTDTDTQYF. The CDR3 nucleotides read TGTGCCAGTAGTAGCTGGCGGACAGACACAGATACGCAGTATTTT.

The rearrangement links TRBV28 to TRBJ1-5, with 12 bases matching TRBD1. V lost 8 bases to trimming and J lost 5 bases; unmatched junction nucleotides: 10. Germline V CDR1 and CDR2: MDHEN, SYDVKM. The CDR3 has 16 residues. CDR3 in amino acids: CASPGTGGESYQPQHF. The CDR3 DNA reads TGTGCCAGCCCGGGGACAGGGGGCGAGTCTTATCAGCCCCAGCATTTT.

The rearrangement uses TRBV12-3 or TRBV12-4 and TRBJ2-5; 10 nucleotides match TRBD2. Losses at the gene ends were 7 bases for V and 6 bases for J; bases not matched to a gene: 5. The CDR3 sequence is 13 residues long. The DNA of the CDR3 is TGTGCCAGCAATTCTAGCGGGAGAAAGACCCAGTACTTC. Encoded protein: CASNSSGRKTQYF.

The chain employs TRBV6-5 and TRBJ2-7, with D perhaps matching TRBD1 (6 bases). The V end was cut by 2 bases, the J end by 5 bases, with 13 bases between. The CDR3 loop spans 14 amino acids. Germline CDR1 is MNHEY and CDR2 is SVGAGI. For the CDR3, the DNA is TGTGCCAGCAGTTACAGGGCAGGGACACACGAGCAGTACTTC. It specifies CASSYRAGTHEQYF.

The V gene is TRBV7-3, the J gene TRBJ1-1, with D uncertain. This CDR3 has 14 residues. Germline-derived CDR1 and CDR2 are SGHTA and FQGTGA. Trimming cost V 4 bases and J 2 bases, with 11 bases left between them. CDR3 sequence (DNA): TGTGCCAGCAGCTCCACCGACATAAACACTGAAGCTTTCTTT. Amino acid sequence: CASSSTDINTEAFF.

This CDR3 is CAISTQGDYGYTF. CDR3 DNA sequence: TGTGCCATCAGCACACAGGGGGACTATGGCTACACCTTC. The J gene is TRBJ1-2, the V gene TRBV10-3, with 8 bases fitting TRBD1. Germline trimming cut 6 bases from V and 3 bases from J; bases unmatched to any gene: 3. CDR3 length: 13 residues. CDR1 and CDR2 from the germline V gene are ENHRY and SYGVKD.